This T cell receptor beta chain is drawn from a study of T-cell reconstitution after alpha-beta-depleted transplantation in children. Study observations and caveats: Surviving recipient T cells and thymic progenitors accounted for the high day-60 TCRbeta diversity observed in some patients. About two months after transplant, alpha-beta T cells reportedly came from several hundred expanded graft clones. T-cell counts and diversity were attributed mostly to newly produced T cells one year after transplant.

CDR1 WNHNN and CDR2 SYGVQD come from the germline V gene (reference sequence). This CDR3 region has 15 residues. V lost 6 bases to trimming and J lost 2 bases; unmatched junction nucleotides: 10. A note on this clonotype: What it binds is not known.

Unique molecular identifiers were built into the TCRbeta library. TCRdb passed the PCR reads through MiXCR, listing each CDR3 protein once. The sample records some 460,000 distinct CDR3 sequences, around 15% being singletons. This receptor was taken from a boy under three years old who had a stem cell transplant for Wiskott-Aldrich syndrome, so the T cells may come from the graft donor. Material: PBMCs, mostly from graft donor cells, obtained 360 days after TCRalphabeta/CD19-depleted stem cell transplant. J is TRBJ2-7 and V is TRBV10-1; 7 positions agree with TRBD1. This CDR3 reads CASSPPDRPAYEQYF. The DNA for the CDR3 is TGCGCCAGCAGCCCACCGGACAGGCCAGCCTACGAGCAGTACTTC.